This T cell receptor (beta chain) emerged from a study of T cell responses to AZD1222 COVID-19 vaccine. The assay was immunoSEQ multiplex PCR, and TCRdb's table has in-frame clones only and misses some. Here the sample spans 80,000 to 90,000 clones, 89% being singletons. Overall study results and limits: Close to half of all spike-specific TCRs reportedly target regions of the variants that are unmutated. White British donors predominated, females outnumbered males, and clonal diversity was possibly underestimated. At baseline, seropositivity was found in only a handful of AZD1222 recipients.

About this clone itself: No antigen is known for it.

The specimen was peripheral blood, collected on day 0 of AZD1222 vaccination. The sequence was obtained from an adult in good health.

CDR3 sequence: CSAWGVNEAFF. The CDR3 DNA reads as TGCAGTGCCTGGGGGGTGAATGAAGCTTTCTTT. The chain carries TRBV20-1 and TRBJ1-1; tentatively, D is TRBD1 (5 bases). There are 11 residues in the CDR3. Between the trimmed V and J ends, which lost 6 bases and 7 bases, there was a span of 12 bases. Germline CDR1 is DFQATT and CDR2 is SNEGSKA (reference sequence).